Listed below are T cell receptor beta chains from one sample, sequenced in a study of T cell responses to AZD1222 COVID-19 vaccine. Using immunoSEQ multiplex PCR, the repertoire was profiled, and TCRdb retains in-frame clones only, with some absent. Of over 100,000 clones in the sample, 80% to 90% were seen once. The input for sequencing was peripheral blood, taken on day 0 of AZD1222 vaccination. The receptor source for this set is an adult in good health. Both conserved end residues are part of each CDR3. A D gene is named only where the DNA matches it firmly. The size entry is marked missing in some rows and otherwise reads once, few, many or a size class.

>TRBD2|TRBV10-1|17|few|TRBJ2-7
CATHRDTQLAEIYEQYF
TGCGCCACACACCGGGACACCCAACTAGCGGAAATCTACGAGCAGTACTTC
>TRBD2|TRBV5-4|18|-|TRBJ2-5
CASSPGTSGRAPQETQYF
TGTGCCAGCAGCCCAGGGACTAGCGGGAGGGCCCCCCAAGAGACCCAGTACTTC
>-|TRBV5-4|12|-|TRBJ1-1
CASSLNTPEAFF
TGTGCCAGCAGCTTGAACACCCCTGAAGCTTTCTTT
>-|TRBV28|14|-|TRBJ2-1
CASSLGASYNEQFF
TGTGCCAGCAGTTTAGGGGCCTCCTACAATGAGCAGTTCTTC
>-|TRBV2|15|-|TRBJ1-2
CASILLGTTNYGYTF
TGTGCCAGCATTCTTTTGGGAACAACTAACTATGGCTACACCTTC
>TRBD1|TRBV9|16|-|TRBJ2-7
CASSADRVESGYEQYF
TGTGCCAGCAGTGCGGACAGGGTCGAATCAGGCTACGAGCAGTACTTC
>TRBD2|TRBV5-4|16|-|TRBJ2-5
CASSLAGGGRQETQYF
TGTGCCAGCAGCTTGGCCGGGGGAGGGCGACAAGAGACCCAGTACTTC
>TRBD2|TRBV7-2|16|-|TRBJ2-1
CASSHRLAGVPGEQFF
TGTGCCAGCAGCCATCGACTAGCGGGGGTCCCGGGTGAGCAGTTCTTC
>-|TRBV27|14|once|TRBJ1-6
CASSLARGNSPLHF
TGTGCCAGCAGTTTAGCGAGGGGTAATTCACCCCTCCACTTT
>TRBD1|TRBV6-5|13|-|TRBJ1-2
CAITPGTGYGYTF
TGTGCCATTACGCCCGGGACAGGGTATGGCTACACCTTC
>TRBD1|TRBV12-5|15|-|TRBJ2-3
CASGTAGQGTDTQYF
TGTGCTAGTGGTACCGCCGGACAGGGCACAGATACGCAGTATTTT
>TRBD1|TRBV7-8|16|-|TRBJ1-2
CASSLLTGGEVGGYTF
TGTGCCAGCAGCCTACTGACAGGGGGCGAAGTAGGTGGCTACACCTTC
>-|TRBV7-9|12|-|TRBJ1-4
CASSLQNEKLFF
TGTGCCAGCAGCTTACAGAATGAAAAACTGTTTTTT
>-|TRBV6-5|14|-|TRBJ2-2
CATPQGADTGELFF
TGTGCCACCCCCCAGGGCGCCGACACCGGGGAGCTGTTTTTT
>-|TRBV29-1|14|-|TRBJ2-2
CSVNEGWNTGELFF
TGCAGCGTTAACGAAGGGTGGAACACCGGGGAGCTGTTTTTT
>TRBD1|TRBV7-9|14|-|TRBJ1-1
CASSSGTVNTEAFF
TGTGCCAGCAGTTCAGGGACAGTGAACACTGAAGCTTTCTTT
>TRBD1|TRBV10-1|15|-|TRBJ1-4
CASCPANRGREKLFF
TGCGCCAGCTGCCCGGCCAACAGGGGAAGGGAAAAACTGTTTTTT
>-|TRBV7-2|17|-|TRBJ2-6
CASTARGLNSGANVLTF
TGTGCCAGCACAGCCAGGGGACTTAACTCTGGGGCCAACGTCCTGACTTTC
>-|TRBV28|14|-|TRBJ1-2
CASSRGSGNYGYTF
TGTGCCAGCAGCCGGGGATCAGGGAACTATGGCTACACCTTC
>-|TRBV6-2/TRBV6-3|13|-|TRBJ2-3
CASSYARGDTQYF
TGTGCCAGCAGTTACGCTCGCGGAGATACGCAGTATTTT
>-|TRBV6-2/TRBV6-3|14|few|TRBJ1-4
CASSNGRQNEKLFF
TGTGCCAGCAGTAACGGACGGCAGAATGAAAAACTGTTTTTT
>-|TRBV20-1|16|-|TRBJ2-7
CSASGGTAGAPYEQYF
TGCAGTGCTAGTGGGGGGACAGCAGGGGCCCCCTACGAGCAGTACTTC
>-|TRBV11-3|13|-|TRBJ2-5
CASSLGPQETQYF
TGTGCCAGCAGCTTAGGGCCCCAAGAGACCCAGTACTTC
>TRBD1|TRBV5-1|13|-|TRBJ1-1
CASSLWQGAEAFF
TGCGCCAGCAGCTTGTGGCAGGGGGCTGAAGCTTTCTTT
>-|TRBV28|15|-|TRBJ1-4
CASSDQGATNEKLFF
TGTGCCAGCAGTGACCAGGGTGCAACTAATGAAAAACTGTTTTTT
>-|TRBV14|14|-|TRBJ1-2
CASSQASGRLGYTF
TGTGCCAGCAGCCAAGCCTCGGGGCGGCTAGGCTACACCTTC
>TRBD2|TRBV7-2|16|-|TRBJ2-1
CASSPRTSGRAYEQFF
TGTGCCAGCAGCCCCCGGACTAGCGGGAGGGCCTATGAGCAGTTCTTC
>-|TRBV6-5|13|few|TRBJ1-2
CASSIIRGYGYTF
TGTGCCAGCAGCATCATACGGGGCTATGGCTACACCTTC
>-|TRBV15|16|-|TRBJ2-5
CATSRELPKARETQYF
TGTGCCACCAGCAGAGAATTACCGAAGGCGAGGGAGACCCAGTACTTC
>-|TRBV5-1|14|-|TRBJ1-1
CASSFEARVTEAFF
TGCGCCAGCAGCTTTGAGGCGCGTGTCACTGAAGCTTTCTTT
>-|TRBV30|13|-|TRBJ1-2
CAWRDDTGYGYTF
TGTGCCTGGAGGGATGACACGGGCTATGGCTACACCTTC
>TRBD1|TRBV6-2/TRBV6-3|16|-|TRBJ1-5
CASSPGTGNSNQPQHF
TGTGCCAGCAGCCCCGGGACAGGGAATAGCAATCAGCCCCAGCATTTT
>-|TRBV12-3/TRBV12-4|11|-|TRBJ2-7
CASSPKYEQYF
TGTGCCAGCAGTCCCAAGTACGAGCAGTACTTC
>-|TRBV6-5|14|-|TRBJ1-5
CASSRTGLNQPQHF
TGTGCCAGCAGCCGCACAGGGTTAAATCAGCCCCAGCATTTT
>-|TRBV28|16|once|TRBJ1-1
CASSPTSAGENTEAFF
TGTGCCAGCAGTCCGACCTCGGCAGGGGAGAACACTGAAGCTTTCTTT
>-|TRBV7-3|13|-|TRBJ1-2
CASSPDGDYGYTF
TGTGCCAGCAGTCCGGACGGGGACTATGGCTACACCTTC
>TRBD2|TRBV18|14|few|TRBJ2-1
CASSPPAGAGEQFF
TGTGCCAGCTCACCACCAGCGGGAGCCGGTGAGCAGTTCTTC
>-|TRBV6-1|13|-|TRBJ1-1
CASSESRRAEAFF
TGTGCCAGCAGTGAGTCAAGGAGGGCTGAAGCTTTCTTT
>-|TRBV12-3/TRBV12-4|11|-|TRBJ2-4
CASSPQNIQYF
TGTGCCAGCAGTCCCCAGAACATTCAGTACTTC
>TRBD1|TRBV5-6|15|-|TRBJ2-2
CASSWTGVDTGELFF
TGTGCCAGCAGTTGGACAGGGGTAGACACCGGGGAGCTGTTTTTT
>-|TRBV7-9|13|-|TRBJ1-1
CASSREQGTEAFF
TGTGCCAGCAGCCGAGAACAGGGCACTGAAGCTTTCTTT
>TRBD1|TRBV5-1|18|-|TRBJ1-1
CASSLLQGAAQGDTEAFF
TGCGCCAGCAGCTTGTTACAGGGGGCCGCACAAGGGGACACTGAAGCTTTCTTT
>-|TRBV6-5|15|-|TRBJ1-3
CASIGSPVSGNTIYF
TGTGCCAGCATCGGGTCCCCCGTCTCTGGAAACACCATATATTTT
>TRBD1|TRBV7-6|20|-|TRBJ1-4
CASSQPTGTGVNVAKEKLFF
TGTGCCAGCAGCCAGCCGACCGGGACAGGGGTCAACGTAGCAAAGGAAAAACTGTTTTTT
>-|TRBV12-3/TRBV12-4|13|-|TRBJ2-1
CASSPSSYNEQFF
TGTGCCAGCTCTCCGAGCTCCTACAATGAGCAGTTCTTC
>-|TRBV27|15|once|TRBJ2-3
CASSLQPYSTDTQYF
TGTGCCAGCAGTTTGCAACCTTATAGCACAGATACGCAGTATTTT
>-|TRBV11-2|11|-|TRBJ2-2
CASSPGGELFF
TGTGCCAGCAGTCCAGGAGGGGAGCTGTTTTTT
>TRBD1|TRBV24-1|15|-|TRBJ2-1
CATSDLGQGYNEQFF
TGTGCCACCAGTGATTTGGGACAGGGCTACAATGAGCAGTTCTTC
>-|TRBV28|15|once|TRBJ1-4
CASSLTPSTNEKLFF
TGTGCCAGCAGTTTGACTCCCTCAACTAATGAAAAACTGTTTTTT
>-|TRBV5-5|15|-|TRBJ1-1
CASSLTGGQNTEAFF
TGTGCCAGCAGCTTGACTGGAGGCCAGAACACTGAAGCTTTCTTT
>TRBD1|TRBV7-2|16|-|TRBJ2-2
CASSDRDRGHTGELFF
TGTGCCAGCAGTGACCGGGACAGGGGGCACACCGGGGAGCTGTTTTTT
>-|TRBV5-1|12|-|TRBJ2-5
CASSASTETQYF
TGCGCCAGCAGCGCTAGCACAGAGACCCAGTACTTC
>TRBD2|TRBV7-2|13|-|TRBJ2-7
CASSFGRETEQYF
TGTGCCAGCAGCTTCGGGCGGGAGACCGAGCAGTACTTC
>TRBD2|TRBV7-2|12|-|TRBJ2-1
CASSTPGTIKFF
TGTGCCAGCAGCACGCCCGGGACTATAAAGTTCTTC
>-|TRBV5-4|13|-|TRBJ1-4
CASSLDPTEKLFF
TGTGCCAGCAGCTTGGATCCGACTGAAAAACTGTTTTTT
>-|TRBV29-1|13|-|TRBJ2-7
CSVARALLYEQYF
TGCAGCGTAGCTAGGGCCTTACTCTACGAGCAGTACTTC
>-|TRBV5-5|18|once|TRBJ2-2
CASSLGRQARENTGELFF
TGTGCCAGCAGCTTGGGGAGGCAGGCGAGGGAGAACACCGGGGAGCTGTTTTTT